This paragraph covers one T cell receptor beta chain sequence. No antigen is known for it. It was version v3.0 of the immunoSEQ assay that was run at survey level. Sequenced by immunoSEQ multiplex PCR; TCRdb stores in-frame clones only, minus some. The sample has 45,000 to 50,000 clones; under 90% are singletons. These data are taken from a study of long-term antiretroviral therapy in people with HIV. Whole-study results and caveats: The study found that diversity rose after ART but stayed below transplant donor controls.

This sample comprised unsorted PBMCs, obtained 0.8 years after starting antiretroviral therapy. This receptor was taken from a woman in her late teens or twenties with HIV.

This chain's CDR3 is CASSIRGASNQPQHF. CDR3 nucleotides: TGTGCCAGTAGTATTAGGGGGGCTAGCAATCAGCCCCAGCATTTT. The V gene is TRBV19, the J gene TRBJ1-5; D perhaps matches TRBD1 (6 bases). Germline V lookup: CDR1 LNHDA, CDR2 SQIVND (reference sequence). V was pared by 3 bases and J by 0 bases, with 9 bases between. This CDR3 is 15 amino acids long.